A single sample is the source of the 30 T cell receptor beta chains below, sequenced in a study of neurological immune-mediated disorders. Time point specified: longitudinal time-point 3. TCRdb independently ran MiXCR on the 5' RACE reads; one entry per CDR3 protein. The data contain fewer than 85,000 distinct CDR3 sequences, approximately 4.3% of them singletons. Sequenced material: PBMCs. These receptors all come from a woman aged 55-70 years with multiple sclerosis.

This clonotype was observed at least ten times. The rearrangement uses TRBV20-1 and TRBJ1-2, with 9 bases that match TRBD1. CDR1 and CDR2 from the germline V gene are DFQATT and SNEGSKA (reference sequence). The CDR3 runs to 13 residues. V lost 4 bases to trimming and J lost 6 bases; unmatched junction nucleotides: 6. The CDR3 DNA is TGCAGTGCTAAAATGGGACAGGGAAATGGCTACACCTTC. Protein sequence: CSAKMGQGNGYTF.

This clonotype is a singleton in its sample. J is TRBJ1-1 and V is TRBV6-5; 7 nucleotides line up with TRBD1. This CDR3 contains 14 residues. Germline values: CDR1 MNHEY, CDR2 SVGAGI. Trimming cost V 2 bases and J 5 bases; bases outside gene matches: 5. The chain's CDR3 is CASSYTTGVTEAFF. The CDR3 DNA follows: TGTGCCAGCAGTTACACCACAGGGGTTACTGAAGCTTTCTTT.

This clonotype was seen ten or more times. CDR3 sequence (DNA): TGCGCCAGCAGACCTACAGGGGGCGGGGAGACCCAGTACTTC. It translates to CASRPTGGGETQYF. The V and J genes are TRBV5-1 and TRBJ2-5, with 9 positions matching TRBD1. The length of the CDR3 is 14 residues. The junction had 7 bases not matched to a gene; V was cut back by 5 bases and J by 5 bases. CDR1 is SGHRS and CDR2 is YFSETQ in the germline V gene.

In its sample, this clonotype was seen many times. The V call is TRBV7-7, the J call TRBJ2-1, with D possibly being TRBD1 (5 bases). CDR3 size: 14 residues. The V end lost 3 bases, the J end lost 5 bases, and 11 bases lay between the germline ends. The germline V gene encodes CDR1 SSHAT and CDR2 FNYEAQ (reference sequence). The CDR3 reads CASSLGPADNEQFF. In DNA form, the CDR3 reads TGTGCCAGCAGCTTGGGGCCGGCGGACAATGAGCAGTTCTTC. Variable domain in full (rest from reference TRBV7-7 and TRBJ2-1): GAGVSQSPRYKVTKRGQDVTLRCDPISSHATLYWYQQALGQGPEFLTYFNYEAQPDKSGLPSDRFSAERPEGSISTLTIQRTEQRDSAMYRCASSLGPADNEQFFGPGTRLTVL.

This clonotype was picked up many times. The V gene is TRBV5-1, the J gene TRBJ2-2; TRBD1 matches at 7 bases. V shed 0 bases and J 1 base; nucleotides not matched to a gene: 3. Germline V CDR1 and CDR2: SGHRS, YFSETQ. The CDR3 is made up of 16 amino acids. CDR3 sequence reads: CASSLADRVNTGELFF. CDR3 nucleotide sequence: TGCGCCAGCAGCTTGGCCGACAGGGTGAACACCGGGGAGCTGTTTTTT.

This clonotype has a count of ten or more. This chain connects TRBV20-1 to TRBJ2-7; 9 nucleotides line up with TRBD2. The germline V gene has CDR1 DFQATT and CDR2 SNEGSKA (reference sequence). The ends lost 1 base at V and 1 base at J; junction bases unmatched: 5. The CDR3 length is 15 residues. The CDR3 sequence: CSARGLSGGSYEQYF. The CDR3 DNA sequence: TGCAGTGCTAGAGGACTTAGCGGGGGTTCCTACGAGCAGTACTTC.

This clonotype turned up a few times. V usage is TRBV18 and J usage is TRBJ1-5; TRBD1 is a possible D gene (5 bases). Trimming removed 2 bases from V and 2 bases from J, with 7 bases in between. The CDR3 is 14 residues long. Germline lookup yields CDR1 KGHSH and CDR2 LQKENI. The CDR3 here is CASSPAGGNQPQHF. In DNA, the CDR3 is TGTGCCAGCTCACCAGCGGGGGGCAATCAGCCCCAGCATTTT.

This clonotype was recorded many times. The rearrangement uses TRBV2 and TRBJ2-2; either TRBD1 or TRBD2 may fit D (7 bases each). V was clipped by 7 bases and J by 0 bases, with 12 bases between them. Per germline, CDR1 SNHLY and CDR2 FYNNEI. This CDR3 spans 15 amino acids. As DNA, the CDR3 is TGTGCCAGCAAGGGGGGGACAGCGAACACCGGGGAGCTGTTTTTT. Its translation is CASKGGTANTGELFF.

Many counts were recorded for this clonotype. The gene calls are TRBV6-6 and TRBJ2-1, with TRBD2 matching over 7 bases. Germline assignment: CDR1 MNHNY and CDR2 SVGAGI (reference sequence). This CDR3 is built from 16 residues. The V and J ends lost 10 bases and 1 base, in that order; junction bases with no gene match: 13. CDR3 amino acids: CATLISQGGSYNEQFF. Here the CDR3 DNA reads TGTGCCACCTTAATTTCCCAGGGAGGGTCCTACAATGAGCAGTTCTTC.

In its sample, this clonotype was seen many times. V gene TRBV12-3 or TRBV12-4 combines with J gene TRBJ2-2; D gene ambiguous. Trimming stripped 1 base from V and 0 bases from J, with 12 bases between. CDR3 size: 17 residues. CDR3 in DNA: TGTGCCAGCAGTTTAGGGGGTTGGGTAACGAACACCGGGGAGCTGTTTTTT. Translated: CASSLGGWVTNTGELFF.

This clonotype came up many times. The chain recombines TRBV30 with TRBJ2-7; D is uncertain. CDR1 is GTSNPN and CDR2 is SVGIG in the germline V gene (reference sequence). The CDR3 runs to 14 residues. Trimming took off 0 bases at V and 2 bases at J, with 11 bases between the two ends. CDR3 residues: CAWSVSEYTYEQYF. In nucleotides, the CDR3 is TGTGCCTGGAGTGTATCGGAATACACCTACGAGCAGTACTTC.

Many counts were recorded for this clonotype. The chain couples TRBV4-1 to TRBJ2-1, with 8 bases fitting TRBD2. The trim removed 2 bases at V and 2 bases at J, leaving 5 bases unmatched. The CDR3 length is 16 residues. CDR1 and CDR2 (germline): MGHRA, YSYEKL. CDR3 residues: CASSQSGTSAYNEQFF. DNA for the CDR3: TGCGCCAGCAGCCAATCGGGGACTAGTGCCTACAATGAGCAGTTCTTC.

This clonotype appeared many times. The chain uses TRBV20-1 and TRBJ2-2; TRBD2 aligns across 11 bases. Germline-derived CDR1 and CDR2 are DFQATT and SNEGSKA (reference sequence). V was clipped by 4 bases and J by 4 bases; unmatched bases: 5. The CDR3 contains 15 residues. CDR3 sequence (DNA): TGCAGTGCTATAGCGGGGGGGCTAGGCACCGGGGAGCTGTTTTTT. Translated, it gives CSAIAGGLGTGELFF.

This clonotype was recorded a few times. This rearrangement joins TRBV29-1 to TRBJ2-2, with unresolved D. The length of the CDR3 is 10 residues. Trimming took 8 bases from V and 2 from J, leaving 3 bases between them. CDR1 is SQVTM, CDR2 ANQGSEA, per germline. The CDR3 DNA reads TGCAGCCCTAACACCGGGGAGCTGTTTTTT. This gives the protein CSPNTGELFF.

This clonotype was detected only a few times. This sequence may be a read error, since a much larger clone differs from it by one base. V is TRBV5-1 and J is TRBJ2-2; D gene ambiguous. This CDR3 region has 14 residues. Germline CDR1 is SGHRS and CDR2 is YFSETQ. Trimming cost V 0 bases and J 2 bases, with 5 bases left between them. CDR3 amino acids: CASSLEGNTGELFF. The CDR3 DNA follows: TGCGCCAGCAGCTTGGAAGGAAACACCGGGGAGCTGTTTTTT.

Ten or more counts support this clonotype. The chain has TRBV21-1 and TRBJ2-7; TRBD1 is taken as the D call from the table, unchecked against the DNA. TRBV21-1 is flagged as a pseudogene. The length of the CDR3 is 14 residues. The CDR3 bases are TGTGCCAGCAGCAAATCCCCGGTTACCTACGAGCAGTACTTC. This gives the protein CASSKSPVTYEQYF.

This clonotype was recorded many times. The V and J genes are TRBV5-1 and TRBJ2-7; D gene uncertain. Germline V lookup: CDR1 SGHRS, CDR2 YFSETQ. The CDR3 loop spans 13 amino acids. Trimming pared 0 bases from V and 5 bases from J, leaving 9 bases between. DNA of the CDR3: TGCGCCAGCAGCTTGGGGCAGATCAACGAGCAGTACTTC. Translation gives CASSLGQINEQYF.

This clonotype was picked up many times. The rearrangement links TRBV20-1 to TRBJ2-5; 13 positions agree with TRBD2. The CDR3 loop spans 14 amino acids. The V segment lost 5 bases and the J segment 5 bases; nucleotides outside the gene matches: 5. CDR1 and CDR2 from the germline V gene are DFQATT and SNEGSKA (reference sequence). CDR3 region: CSAYRTSGGETQYF. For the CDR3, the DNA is TGCAGTGCTTACAGGACTAGCGGGGGTGAGACCCAGTACTTC.

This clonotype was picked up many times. CDR3 protein: CASSTSGATGELFF. The CDR3 DNA is TGCGCCAGCAGCACCTCCGGGGCCACCGGGGAGCTGTTTTTT. This chain connects TRBV5-1 to TRBJ2-2; TRBD1 or TRBD2 may be the D gene (5 bases each). This CDR3 has 14 residues. The ends were cut back, 4 bases at V and 4 bases at J, with 11 bases in the middle. Germline lookup yields CDR1 SGHRS and CDR2 YFSETQ.

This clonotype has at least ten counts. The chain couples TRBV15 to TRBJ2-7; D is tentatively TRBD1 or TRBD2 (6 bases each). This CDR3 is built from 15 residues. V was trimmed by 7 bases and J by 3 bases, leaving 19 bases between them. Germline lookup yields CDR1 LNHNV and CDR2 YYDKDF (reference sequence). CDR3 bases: TGTGCCACCACCGACAACAGGGAGGTTCTCTACGAGCAGTACTTC. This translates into CATTDNREVLYEQYF.

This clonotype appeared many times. The CDR3 sequence: CSARNRDRGFEQYF. The DNA for the CDR3 is TGCAGTGCTAGAAACCGGGACAGGGGGTTCGAGCAGTACTTC. V usage is TRBV20-1 and J usage is TRBJ2-7, with TRBD1 identical over 11 bases. Germline-derived CDR1 and CDR2 are DFQATT and SNEGSKA (reference sequence). This CDR3 spans 14 amino acids. After removal of 2 bases from V and 6 bases from J, the junction contained 6 bases not matched to a gene.

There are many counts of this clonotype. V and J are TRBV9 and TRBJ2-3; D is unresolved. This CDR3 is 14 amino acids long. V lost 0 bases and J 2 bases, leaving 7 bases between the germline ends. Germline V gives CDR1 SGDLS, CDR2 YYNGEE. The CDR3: CASSVELITDTQYF. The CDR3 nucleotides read TGTGCCAGCAGCGTAGAACTAATCACAGATACGCAGTATTTT.

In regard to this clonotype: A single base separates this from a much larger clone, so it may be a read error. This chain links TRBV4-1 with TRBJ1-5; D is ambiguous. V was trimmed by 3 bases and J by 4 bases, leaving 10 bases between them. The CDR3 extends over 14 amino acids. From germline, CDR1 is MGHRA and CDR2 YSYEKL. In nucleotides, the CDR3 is TGCGCCAGCAGCCATGATCAGGCGAATCAGCCCCAGCATTTT. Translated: CASSHDQANQPQHF.

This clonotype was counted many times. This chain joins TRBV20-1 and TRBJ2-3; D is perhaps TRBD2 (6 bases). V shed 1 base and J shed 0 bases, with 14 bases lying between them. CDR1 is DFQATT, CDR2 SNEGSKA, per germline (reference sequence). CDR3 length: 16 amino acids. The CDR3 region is CSARGPTSGSTDTQYF. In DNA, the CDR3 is TGCAGTGCTAGAGGTCCCACAAGCGGGAGCACAGATACGCAGTATTTT.

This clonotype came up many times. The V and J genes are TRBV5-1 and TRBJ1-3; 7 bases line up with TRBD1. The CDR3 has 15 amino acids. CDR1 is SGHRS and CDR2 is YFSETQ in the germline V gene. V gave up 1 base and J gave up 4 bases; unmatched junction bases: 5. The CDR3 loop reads CASSLTGASGNTIYF. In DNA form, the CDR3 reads TGCGCCAGCAGCTTGACAGGGGCATCCGGAAACACCATATATTTT.

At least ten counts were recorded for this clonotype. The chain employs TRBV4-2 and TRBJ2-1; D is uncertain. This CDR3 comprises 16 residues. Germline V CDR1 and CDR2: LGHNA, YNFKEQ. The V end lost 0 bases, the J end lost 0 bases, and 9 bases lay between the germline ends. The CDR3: CASSQDPAVSYNEQFF. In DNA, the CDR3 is TGTGCCAGCAGCCAAGATCCGGCGGTCTCCTACAATGAGCAGTTCTTC.

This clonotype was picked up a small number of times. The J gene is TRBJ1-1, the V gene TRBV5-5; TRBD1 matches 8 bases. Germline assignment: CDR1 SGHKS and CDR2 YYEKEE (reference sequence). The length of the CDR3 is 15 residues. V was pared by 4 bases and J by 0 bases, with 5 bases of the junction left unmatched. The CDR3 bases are TGTGCCAGCAGCGCCACAGGGGGGATGAACACTGAAGCTTTCTTT. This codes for CASSATGGMNTEAFF. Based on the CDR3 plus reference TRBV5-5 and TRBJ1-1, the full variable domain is DAGVTQSPTHLIKTRGQQVTLRCSPISGHKSVSWYQQVLGQGPQFIFQYYEKEERGRGNFPDRFSARQFPNYSSELNVNALLLGDSALYLCASSATGGMNTEAFFGQGTRLTVV.

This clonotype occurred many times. The CDR3 is CASSFDQGADQPQHF. CDR3 coding DNA: TGTGCCAGCAGTTTCGATCAGGGGGCTGATCAGCCCCAGCATTTT. The V call is TRBV12-3 or TRBV12-4, the J call TRBJ1-5, with 8 positions matching TRBD1. V was pared by 3 bases and J by 5 bases, with 6 bases of the junction left unmatched. CDR3 length: 15 amino acids.

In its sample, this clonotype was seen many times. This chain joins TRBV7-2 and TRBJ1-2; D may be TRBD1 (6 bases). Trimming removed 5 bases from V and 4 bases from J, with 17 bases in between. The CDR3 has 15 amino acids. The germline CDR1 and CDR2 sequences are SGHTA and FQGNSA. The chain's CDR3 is CASSPTRGAGYGYTF. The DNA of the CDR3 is TGTGCCAGCAGCCCGACGAGGGGGGCGGGCTATGGCTACACCTTC.

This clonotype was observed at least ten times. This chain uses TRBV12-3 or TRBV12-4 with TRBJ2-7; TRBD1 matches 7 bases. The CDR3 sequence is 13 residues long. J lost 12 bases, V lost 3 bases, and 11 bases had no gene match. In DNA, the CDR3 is TGTGCCAGCAGTTTTTTAGTGAGGGGGCCTAGGTACTTC. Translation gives CASSFLVRGPRYF.